This T cell receptor (beta chain) was recorded in a study of blood T cell repertoires in COVID-19. Sequencing was performed with immunoSEQ multiplex PCR; in TCRdb, only in-frame clones are kept and a portion is missing. The sample gives about 220,000 clones, 75% to 85% of which show up once; about 2.5% is in the top ten. The CDR3 extends over 13 amino acids. Germline V gene sequence: CDR1 KGHDR, CDR2 SFDVKD. The V and J ends lost 9 bases and 2 bases respectively, with 12 bases between them. Source material: peripheral blood. This TCR was recovered from a woman between 70 and 85 years old with COVID-19, enrolled during active disease. The chain joins TRBV24-1 to TRBJ1-2; D perhaps matches TRBD1 (6 bases). The CDR3 protein is CATAGAPNYGYTF. The CDR3 DNA sequence: TGTGCCACCGCGGGGGCCCCAAACTATGGCTACACCTTC.